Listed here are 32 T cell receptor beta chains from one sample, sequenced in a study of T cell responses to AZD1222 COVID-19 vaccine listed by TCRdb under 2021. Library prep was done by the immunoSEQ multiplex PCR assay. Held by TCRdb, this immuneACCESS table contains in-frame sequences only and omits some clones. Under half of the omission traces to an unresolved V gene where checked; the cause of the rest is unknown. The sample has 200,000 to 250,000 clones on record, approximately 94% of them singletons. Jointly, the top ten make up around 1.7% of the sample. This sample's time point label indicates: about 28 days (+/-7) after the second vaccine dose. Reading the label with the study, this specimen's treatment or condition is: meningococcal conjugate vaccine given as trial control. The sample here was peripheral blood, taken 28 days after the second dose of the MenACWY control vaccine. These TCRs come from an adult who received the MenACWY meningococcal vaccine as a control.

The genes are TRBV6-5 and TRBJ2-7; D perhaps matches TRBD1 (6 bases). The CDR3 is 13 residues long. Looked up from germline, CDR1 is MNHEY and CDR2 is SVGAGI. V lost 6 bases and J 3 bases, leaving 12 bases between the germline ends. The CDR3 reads CASSHRDGYEQYF. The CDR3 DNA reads TGTGCCAGCAGCCACAGGGATGGCTACGAGCAGTACTTC.

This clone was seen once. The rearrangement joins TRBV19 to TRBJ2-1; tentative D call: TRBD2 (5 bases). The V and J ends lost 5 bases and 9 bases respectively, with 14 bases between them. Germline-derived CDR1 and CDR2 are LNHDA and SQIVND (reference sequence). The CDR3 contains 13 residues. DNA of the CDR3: TGTGCCAGTAGTCCCCGGGATCTTGGTGAGCAGTTCTTC. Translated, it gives CASSPRDLGEQFF. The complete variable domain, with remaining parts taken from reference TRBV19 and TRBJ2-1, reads DGGITQSPKYLFRKEGQNVTLSCEQNLNHDAMYWYRQDPGQGLRLIYYSQIVNDFQKGDIAEGYSVSREKKESFPLTVTSAQKNPTAFYLCASSPRDLGEQFFGPGTRLTVL.

This CDR3 reads CASTQTRQGIGSPLHF. The CDR3 region has the DNA TGTGCCAGCACCCAGACCCGACAGGGGATAGGTTCACCCCTCCACTTT. V usage is TRBV5-5 and J usage is TRBJ1-6; 8 positions agree with TRBD1. Germline V gene lookup returns CDR1 SGHKS and CDR2 YYEKEE (reference sequence). The CDR3 is made up of 16 amino acids. With 6 bases clipped from V and 9 bases from J, the junction kept 14 bases outside the gene matches.

The DNA for the CDR3 is TGTGCCAGTAGCCAACCCCGCCCCCAGGGGCCGGACGAGCAGTACTTC. Translation: CASSQPRPQGPDEQYF. The chain couples TRBV19 to TRBJ2-7; weak D call: TRBD1 (6 bases). Germline assignment: CDR1 LNHDA and CDR2 SQIVND (reference sequence). CDR3 length: 16 amino acids. The V gene lost 6 bases and the J gene lost 5 bases, with 23 bases spanning the gap. Full variable domain (missing parts from reference TRBV19 and TRBJ2-7): DGGITQSPKYLFRKEGQNVTLSCEQNLNHDAMYWYRQDPGQGLRLIYYSQIVNDFQKGDIAEGYSVSREKKESFPLTVTSAQKNPTAFYLCASSQPRPQGPDEQYFGPGTRLTVT.

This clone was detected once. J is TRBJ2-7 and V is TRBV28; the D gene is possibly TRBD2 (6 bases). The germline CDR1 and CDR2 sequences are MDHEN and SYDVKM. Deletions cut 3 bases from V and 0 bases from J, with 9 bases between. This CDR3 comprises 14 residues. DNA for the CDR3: TGTGCCAGCAGTTTCAGACTAGTCTCCTACGAGCAGTACTTC. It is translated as CASSFRLVSYEQYF.

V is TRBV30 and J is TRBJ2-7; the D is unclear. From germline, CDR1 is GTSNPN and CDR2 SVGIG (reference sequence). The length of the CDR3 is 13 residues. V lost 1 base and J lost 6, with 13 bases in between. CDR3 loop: CAWSGLDVGEQYF. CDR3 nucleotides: TGTGCCTGGAGTGGGCTAGATGTGGGCGAGCAGTACTTC. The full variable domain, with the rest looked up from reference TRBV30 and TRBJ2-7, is SQTIHQWPATLVQPVGSPLSLECTVEGTSNPNLYWYRQAAGRGLQLLFYSVGIGQISSEVPQNLSASRPQDRQFILSSKKLLLSDSGFYLCAWSGLDVGEQYFGPGTRLTVT.

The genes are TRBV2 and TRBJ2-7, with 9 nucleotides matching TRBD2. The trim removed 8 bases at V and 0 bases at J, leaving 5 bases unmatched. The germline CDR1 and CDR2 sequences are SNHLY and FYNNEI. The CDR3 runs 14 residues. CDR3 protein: CASVLSGSSYEQYF. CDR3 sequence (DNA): TGTGCCAGCGTGCTTAGCGGGAGCTCCTACGAGCAGTACTTC.

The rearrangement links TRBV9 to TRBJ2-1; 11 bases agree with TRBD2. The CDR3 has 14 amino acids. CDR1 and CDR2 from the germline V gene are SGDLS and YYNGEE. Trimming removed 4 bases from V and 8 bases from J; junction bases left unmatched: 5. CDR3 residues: CASSNSGGAYEQFF. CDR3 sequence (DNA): TGTGCCAGCAGCAATAGCGGGGGGGCTTATGAGCAGTTCTTC.

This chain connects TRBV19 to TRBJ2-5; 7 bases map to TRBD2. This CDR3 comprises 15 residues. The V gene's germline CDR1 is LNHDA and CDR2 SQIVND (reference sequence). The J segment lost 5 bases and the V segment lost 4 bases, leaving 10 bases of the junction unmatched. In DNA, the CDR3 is TGTGCCAGTAGTACCACGGGGGGTGGGGCTGAGACCCAGTACTTC. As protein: CASSTTGGGAETQYF.

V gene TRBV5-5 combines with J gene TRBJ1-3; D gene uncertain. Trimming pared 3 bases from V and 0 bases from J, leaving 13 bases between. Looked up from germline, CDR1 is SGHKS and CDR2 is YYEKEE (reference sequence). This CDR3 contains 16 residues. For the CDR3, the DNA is TGTGCCAGCAGCTCCCTCGAGACATACTCTGGAAACACCATATATTTT. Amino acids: CASSSLETYSGNTIYF. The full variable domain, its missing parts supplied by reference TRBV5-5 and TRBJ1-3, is DAGVTQSPTHLIKTRGQQVTLRCSPISGHKSVSWYQQVLGQGPQFIFQYYEKEERGRGNFPDRFSARQFPNYSSELNVNALLLGDSALYLCASSSLETYSGNTIYFGEGSWLTVV.

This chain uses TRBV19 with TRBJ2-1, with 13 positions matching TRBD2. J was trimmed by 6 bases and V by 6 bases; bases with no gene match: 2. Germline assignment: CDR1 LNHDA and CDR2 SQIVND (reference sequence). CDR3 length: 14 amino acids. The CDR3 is CASRGLAGVNEQFF. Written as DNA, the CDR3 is TGTGCCAGTAGAGGACTAGCGGGAGTCAATGAGCAGTTCTTC.

The CDR3 DNA reads TGTGCCATCAGTGACCCGGGACAGGGCTCTGAAAAACTGTTTTTT. As protein: CAISDPGQGSEKLFF. The chain links TRBV10-3 to TRBJ1-4, with 9 nucleotides matching TRBD1. CDR3 length equals 15 residues. Germline values: CDR1 ENHRY, CDR2 SYGVKD. Trimming removed 3 bases from V and 7 bases from J; junction bases left unmatched: 6.

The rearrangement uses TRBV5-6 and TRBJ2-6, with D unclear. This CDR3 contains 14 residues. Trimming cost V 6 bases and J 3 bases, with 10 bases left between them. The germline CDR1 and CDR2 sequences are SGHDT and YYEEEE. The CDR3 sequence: CASTRGGGANVLTF. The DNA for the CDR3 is TGTGCCAGCACCCGTGGTGGTGGGGCCAACGTCCTGACTTTC.

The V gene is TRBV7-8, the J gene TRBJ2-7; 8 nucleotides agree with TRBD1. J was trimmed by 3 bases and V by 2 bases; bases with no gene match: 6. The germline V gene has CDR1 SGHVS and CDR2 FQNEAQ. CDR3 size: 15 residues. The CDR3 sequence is CASSLQGAGYYEQYF. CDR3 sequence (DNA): TGTGCCAGCAGCTTACAGGGGGCGGGTTACTACGAGCAGTACTTC.

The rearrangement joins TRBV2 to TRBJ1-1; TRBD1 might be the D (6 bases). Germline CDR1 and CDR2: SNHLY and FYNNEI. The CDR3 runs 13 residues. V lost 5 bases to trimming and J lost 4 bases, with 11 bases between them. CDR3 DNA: TGTGCCAGCAGTCCTGGACAGAGCACTGAAGCTTTCTTT. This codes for CASSPGQSTEAFF.

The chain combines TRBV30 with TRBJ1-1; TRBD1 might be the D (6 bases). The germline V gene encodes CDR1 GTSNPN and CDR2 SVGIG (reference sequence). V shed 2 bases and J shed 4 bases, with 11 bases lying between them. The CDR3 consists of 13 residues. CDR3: CAWSFRGFTEAFF. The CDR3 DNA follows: TGTGCCTGGAGTTTCAGGGGATTCACTGAAGCTTTCTTT.

CDR3: CASGQGLREQYF. The CDR3 DNA is TGTGCCAGTGGACAGGGGCTTCGGGAGCAGTACTTC. This sequence joins TRBV28 and TRBJ2-7, with 9 bases identical to TRBD1. CDR1 and CDR2 from the germline V gene are MDHEN and SYDVKM. Trimming at V came to 9 bases and at J to 7 bases, leaving 7 bases not matched to a gene. This CDR3 has 12 amino acids.

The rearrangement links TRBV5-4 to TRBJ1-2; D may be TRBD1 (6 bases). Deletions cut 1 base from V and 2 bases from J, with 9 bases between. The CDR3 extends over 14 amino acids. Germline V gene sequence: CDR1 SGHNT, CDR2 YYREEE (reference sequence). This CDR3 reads CASSLRGGNYGYTF. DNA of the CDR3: TGTGCCAGCAGCTTGAGGGGGGGCAACTATGGCTACACCTTC.

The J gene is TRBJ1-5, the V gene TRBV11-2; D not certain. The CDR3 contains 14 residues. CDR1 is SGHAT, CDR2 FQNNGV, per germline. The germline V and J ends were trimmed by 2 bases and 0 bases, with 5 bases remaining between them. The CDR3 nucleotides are TGTGCCAGCAGCTTAACGGATAGCAATCAGCCCCAGCATTTT. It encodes CASSLTDSNQPQHF.

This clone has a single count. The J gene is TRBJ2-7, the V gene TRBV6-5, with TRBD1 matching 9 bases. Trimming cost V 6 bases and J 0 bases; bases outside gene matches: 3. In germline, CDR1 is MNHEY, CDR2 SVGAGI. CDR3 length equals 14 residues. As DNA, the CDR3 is TGTGCCAGCAGGCGGGACAGGGCCTCCTACGAGCAGTACTTC. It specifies CASRRDRASYEQYF.

The CDR3 DNA reads TGTGCCAGCAGTACTCAGACAGGGAATAATGAAAAACTGTTTTTT. Amino acids: CASSTQTGNNEKLFF. This chain connects TRBV27 to TRBJ1-4, with TRBD1 matching 7 bases. V was clipped by 5 bases and J by 4 bases; unmatched bases: 7. This CDR3 region has 15 residues. The V gene's germline CDR1 is MNHEY and CDR2 SMNVEV (reference sequence).

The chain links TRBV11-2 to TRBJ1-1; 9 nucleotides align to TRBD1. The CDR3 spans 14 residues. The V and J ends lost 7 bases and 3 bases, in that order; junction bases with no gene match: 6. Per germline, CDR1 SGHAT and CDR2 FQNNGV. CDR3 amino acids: CASTVDRGDTEAFF. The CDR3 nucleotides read TGTGCCAGCACCGTGGACAGGGGAGACACTGAAGCTTTCTTT.

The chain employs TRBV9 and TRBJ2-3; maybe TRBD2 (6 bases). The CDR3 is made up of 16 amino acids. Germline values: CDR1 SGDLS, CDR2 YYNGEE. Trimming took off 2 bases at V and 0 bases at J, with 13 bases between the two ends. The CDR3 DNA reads TGTGCCAGCAGCGTCGGGGCGGGGTTTAGCACAGATACGCAGTATTTT. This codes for CASSVGAGFSTDTQYF.

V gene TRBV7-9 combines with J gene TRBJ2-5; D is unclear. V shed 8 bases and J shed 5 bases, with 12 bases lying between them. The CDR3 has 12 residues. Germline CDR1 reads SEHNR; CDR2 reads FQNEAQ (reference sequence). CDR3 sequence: CASGKLAETQYF. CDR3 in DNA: TGTGCCAGCGGGAAATTGGCGGAGACCCAGTACTTC.

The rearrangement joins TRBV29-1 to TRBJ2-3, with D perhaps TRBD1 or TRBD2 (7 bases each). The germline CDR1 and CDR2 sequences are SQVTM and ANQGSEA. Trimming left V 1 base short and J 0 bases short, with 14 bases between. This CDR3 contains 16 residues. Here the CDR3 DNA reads TGCAGCGTTGAAGTCAGGGGGGGAATCAGCACAGATACGCAGTATTTT. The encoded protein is CSVEVRGGISTDTQYF.

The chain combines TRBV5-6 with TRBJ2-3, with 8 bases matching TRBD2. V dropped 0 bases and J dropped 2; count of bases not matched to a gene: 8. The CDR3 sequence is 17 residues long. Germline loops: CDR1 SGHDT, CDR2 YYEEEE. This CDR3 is CASSLAGAGAYTDTQYF. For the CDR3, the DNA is TGTGCCAGCAGCTTGGCCGGAGCGGGGGCTTACACAGATACGCAGTATTTT.

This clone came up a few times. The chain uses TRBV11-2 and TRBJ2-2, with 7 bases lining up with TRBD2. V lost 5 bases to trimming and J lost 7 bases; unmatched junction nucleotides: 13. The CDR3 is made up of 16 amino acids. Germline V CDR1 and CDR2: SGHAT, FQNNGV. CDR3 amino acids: CASSPRTGGIGGELFF. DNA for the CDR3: TGTGCCAGCAGCCCAAGGACCGGGGGGATCGGCGGGGAGCTGTTTTTT.

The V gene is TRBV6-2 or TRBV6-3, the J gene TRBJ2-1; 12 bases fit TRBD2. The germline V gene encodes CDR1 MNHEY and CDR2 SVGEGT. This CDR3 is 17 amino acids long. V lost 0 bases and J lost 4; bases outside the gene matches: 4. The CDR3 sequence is CASSYSTSGGQYNEQFF. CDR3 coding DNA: TGTGCCAGCAGTTACTCGACTAGCGGGGGACAGTACAATGAGCAGTTCTTC.

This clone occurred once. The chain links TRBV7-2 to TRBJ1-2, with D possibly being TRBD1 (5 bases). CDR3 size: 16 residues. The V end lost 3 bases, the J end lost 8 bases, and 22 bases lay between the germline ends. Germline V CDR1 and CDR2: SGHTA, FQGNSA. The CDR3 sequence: CASSLSQQRGLDGYTF. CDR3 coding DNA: TGTGCCAGCAGCTTGAGCCAACAGAGGGGCTTGGACGGCTACACCTTC.

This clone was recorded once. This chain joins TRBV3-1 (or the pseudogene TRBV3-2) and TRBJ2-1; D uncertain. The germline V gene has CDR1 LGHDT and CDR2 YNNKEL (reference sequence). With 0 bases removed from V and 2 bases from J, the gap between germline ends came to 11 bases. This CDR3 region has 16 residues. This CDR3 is CASSQDERTPYNEQFF. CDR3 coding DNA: TGTGCCAGCAGCCAAGATGAGAGAACCCCCTACAATGAGCAGTTCTTC.

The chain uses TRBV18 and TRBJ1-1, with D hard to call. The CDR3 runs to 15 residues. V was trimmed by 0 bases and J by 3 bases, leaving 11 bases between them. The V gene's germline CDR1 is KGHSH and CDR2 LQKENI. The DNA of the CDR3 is TGTGCCAGCTCACCACCGTCCGGGCGGGACACTGAAGCTTTCTTT. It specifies CASSPPSGRDTEAFF.

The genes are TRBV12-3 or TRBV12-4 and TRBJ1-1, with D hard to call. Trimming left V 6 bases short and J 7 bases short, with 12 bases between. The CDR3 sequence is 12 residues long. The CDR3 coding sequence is TGTGCCAGCAGCCAACGGCGGGTTGAAGCTTTCTTT. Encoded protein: CASSQRRVEAFF.